One sample yielded the 27 T cell receptor beta chains listed below, sequenced in a study of blood T cell repertoires in COVID-19. Repertoires were generated with immunoSEQ multiplex PCR, while TCRdb's copy carries only in-frame clones and drops some. The sample includes 200,000 to 250,000 clones, 70% to 90% of them seen just once. Sequencing used peripheral blood. The source of these receptors is a woman aged 25 to 39 with COVID-19, enrolled during active disease.

The chain employs TRBV3-1 (or the pseudogene TRBV3-2) and TRBJ2-3; TRBD2 aligns across 9 bases. Germline-derived CDR1 and CDR2 are LGHDT and YNNKEL (reference sequence). This CDR3 has 17 amino acids. Trimming at V came to 0 bases and at J to 7 bases, leaving 11 bases not matched to a gene. The CDR3: CASSQEYQRGDENTQYF. CDR3 DNA: TGTGCCAGCAGCCAAGAGTACCAGCGGGGGGACGAAAATACGCAGTATTTT.

The chain carries TRBV11-3 and TRBJ2-1; maybe TRBD2 (6 bases). With 4 bases removed from V and 0 bases from J, the gap between germline ends came to 10 bases. The CDR3 consists of 15 residues. Germline V gives CDR1 SGHNT, CDR2 YENEEA. The CDR3 DNA follows: TGTGCCAGCAGCTCTGGAGGGACCTCCTACAATGAGCAGTTCTTC. Encoded protein: CASSSGGTSYNEQFF.

The chain carries TRBV5-5 and TRBJ2-2; D ambiguous. V was trimmed by 0 bases and J by 8 bases, leaving 11 bases between them. The germline CDR1 and CDR2 sequences are SGHKS and YYEKEE (reference sequence). The CDR3 is made up of 14 amino acids. In nucleotides, the CDR3 is TGTGCCAGCAGCTTGGGAGGTCTGTTTGGGGAGCTGTTTTTT. It encodes CASSLGGLFGELFF.

J is TRBJ2-3 and V is TRBV4-3; 8 nucleotides align to TRBD1. CDR1 is LGHNA, CDR2 YSLEER, per germline. The V segment lost 3 bases and the J segment 1 base; nucleotides outside the gene matches: 9. The CDR3 spans 17 residues. The CDR3 coding sequence is TGCGCCAGCAGCCAGGGGCCCTGGGGACAGGGCACAGATACGCAGTATTTT. Translated: CASSQGPWGQGTDTQYF.

The chain combines TRBV7-9 with TRBJ2-3; D remains unclear. Trimming took 5 bases from V and 0 from J, leaving 6 bases between them. The V gene's germline CDR1 is SEHNR and CDR2 FQNEAQ (reference sequence). This CDR3 region has 13 residues. The CDR3 DNA is TGTGCCAGCAGCAGAGATAGCACAGATACGCAGTATTTT. The encoded protein is CASSRDSTDTQYF.

The genes are TRBV12-3 or TRBV12-4 and TRBJ2-1; unclear D gene. CDR3 size: 11 residues. Trimming removed 5 bases at V and 9 bases at J, with 8 bases between. CDR3: CASSPGFEQFF. In DNA form, the CDR3 reads TGTGCCAGCAGTCCCGGTTTTGAGCAGTTCTTC.

This clone occurred once. The rearrangement links TRBV5-5 to TRBJ2-5; no definite D call. V was clipped by 4 bases and J by 7 bases, with 11 bases between them. This CDR3 is 12 amino acids long. From germline, CDR1 is SGHKS and CDR2 YYEKEE (reference sequence). In DNA, the CDR3 is TGTGCCAGCAGCGACGGTCGCGGGACCCAGTACTTC. This encodes CASSDGRGTQYF.

This clone was picked up one time. The chain carries TRBV28 and TRBJ1-2; tentatively, D is TRBD1 (5 bases). Per the germline V gene, CDR1 is MDHEN and CDR2 is SYDVKM. V was shortened by 7 bases and J by 7 bases, with 16 bases between the two germline ends. The CDR3 extends over 13 amino acids. As DNA, the CDR3 is TGTGCCAGCACCCGGGGGGGTCTCCCTGGCTACACCTTC. Translation: CASTRGGLPGYTF.

The V and J genes are TRBV15 and TRBJ1-1, with 7 bases matching TRBD1. The germline gives CDR1 LNHNV, CDR2 YYDKDF (reference sequence). Trimming at V came to 0 bases and at J to 5 bases, leaving 9 bases not matched to a gene. The CDR3 consists of 16 residues. CDR3 sequence reads: CATSRDREGAWTEAFF. As DNA, the CDR3 is TGTGCCACCAGCAGAGATCGGGAGGGGGCTTGGACTGAAGCTTTCTTT. Variable domain in full (rest from reference TRBV15 and TRBJ1-1): DAMVIQNPRYQVTQFGKPVTLSCSQTLNHNVMYWYQQKSSQAPKLLFHYYDKDFNNEADTPDNFQSRRPNTSFCFLDIRSPGLGDTAMYLCATSRDREGAWTEAFFGQGTRLTVV.

The rearrangement joins TRBV5-6 to TRBJ2-1, with a possible D match to TRBD2 (6 bases). From germline, CDR1 is SGHDT and CDR2 YYEEEE. This CDR3 is 16 amino acids long. V gave up 2 bases and J gave up 0 bases, with 12 bases separating them. This CDR3 reads CASSLRTTSSYNEQFF. CDR3 DNA sequence: TGTGCCAGCAGCTTAAGGACTACCAGCTCCTACAATGAGCAGTTCTTC.

The chain is built from TRBV5-5 and TRBJ1-6; no definite D call. There are 13 residues in the CDR3. Between the trimmed V and J ends, which lost 0 bases and 8 bases, there was a span of 6 bases. CDR1 is SGHKS and CDR2 is YYEKEE in the germline V gene (reference sequence). CDR3 nucleotides: TGTGCCAGCAGCTTGGATCCGGATTCACCCCTCCACTTT. Translating gives CASSLDPDSPLHF.

This clone appeared a few times. The CDR3 sequence is CASSSFRTGWNSPLHF. The DNA for the CDR3 is TGTGCCAGCAGCTCATTCCGGACAGGGTGGAATTCACCCCTCCACTTT. The V gene is TRBV7-9, the J gene TRBJ1-6, with TRBD1 identical over 8 bases. Germline V gives CDR1 SEHNR, CDR2 FQNEAQ (reference sequence). This CDR3 region has 16 residues. V lost 4 bases and J lost 7; bases outside the gene matches: 9.

The rearrangement links TRBV5-6 to TRBJ2-7; TRBD1 agrees at 8 bases. The CDR3 covers 13 residues. CDR1 and CDR2 from the germline V gene are SGHDT and YYEEEE. V shed 4 bases, J shed 4 bases, and the junction held 4 bases outside the gene matches. The CDR3 coding sequence is TGTGCCAGCAGCCGGACAGGGTTATACGAGCAGTACTTC. Translating it yields CASSRTGLYEQYF.

The chain recombines TRBV29-1 with TRBJ2-7; 9 bases are shared with TRBD1. This CDR3 is built from 15 residues. The V gene's germline CDR1 is SQVTM and CDR2 ANQGSEA. The V gene end was trimmed by 4 bases and the J gene end by 2 bases; junction bases not matched to a gene: 9. For the CDR3, the DNA is TGCAGCGTTGGCCCCGGACAGGGGCCCGCCTACGAGCAGTACTTC. Translation: CSVGPGQGPAYEQYF.

The V call is TRBV7-2, the J call TRBJ2-3; 8 positions match TRBD2. V lost 7 bases to trimming and J lost 1 base; unmatched junction nucleotides: 10. The length of the CDR3 is 16 residues. In germline, CDR1 is SGHTA, CDR2 FQGNSA. The CDR3, as DNA: TGTGCCAGCACCGGGGGGGGGTGGACGCGCACAGATACGCAGTATTTT. Protein: CASTGGGWTRTDTQYF.

In this sample, this clone turned up many times. The chain couples TRBV12-5 to TRBJ2-5; 7 nucleotides match TRBD1. CDR1 LGHNT and CDR2 FRNRAP come from the germline V gene. V lost 6 bases to trimming and J lost 3 bases; unmatched junction nucleotides: 7. The CDR3 is 14 amino acids. CDR3 residues: CASGPGTEEETQYF. CDR3 bases: TGTGCTAGTGGACCCGGGACAGAAGAAGAGACCCAGTACTTC.

This chain links TRBV7-2 with TRBJ1-6; no clear D. Germline CDR1 SGHTA, CDR2 FQGNSA. The V and J ends lost 5 bases and 7 bases respectively, with 9 bases between them. CDR3 size: 13 residues. The CDR3 spells CASSPGPNSPLHF. CDR3 in DNA: TGTGCCAGCAGCCCGGGTCCAAATTCACCCCTCCACTTT.

The chain has TRBV7-2 and TRBJ1-6; D gene unclear. This CDR3 is 15 amino acids long. Trimming took off 2 bases at V and 1 base at J, with 6 bases between the two ends. CDR1 and CDR2 from the germline V gene are SGHTA and FQGNSA. The CDR3 loop reads CASSLSSSYNSPLHF. The CDR3 DNA reads TGTGCCAGCAGCTTATCTTCGTCCTATAATTCACCCCTCCACTTT.

The chain carries TRBV15 and TRBJ1-4; possibly TRBD1 for D (5 bases). CDR3 length: 18 amino acids. Per the germline V gene, CDR1 is LNHNV and CDR2 is YYDKDF (reference sequence). V lost 5 bases and J 0 bases, leaving 19 bases between the germline ends. The CDR3 region has the DNA TGTGCCACCAGCGGGGGGAGGAAAACACAGACAACTAATGAAAAACTGTTTTTT. Translated, it gives CATSGGRKTQTTNEKLFF.

The rearrangement joins TRBV3-1 (or the pseudogene TRBV3-2) to TRBJ1-1, with D maybe TRBD1 (5 bases). V lost 2 bases and J 5 bases, leaving 9 bases between the germline ends. CDR1 is LGHDT and CDR2 is YNNKEL in the germline V gene (reference sequence). This CDR3 has 13 residues. The CDR3 DNA sequence: TGTGCCAGCAGCCAACAGGGAGGGACTGAAGCTTTCTTT. Protein sequence: CASSQQGGTEAFF.

This clone was seen just once. The rearrangement joins TRBV11-2 to TRBJ1-2; D gene ambiguous. The CDR3 contains 13 residues. Germline CDR1 is SGHAT and CDR2 is FQNNGV. Trimming stripped 5 bases from V and 3 bases from J, with 10 bases between. CDR3 residues: CASSGGQHYGYTF. The CDR3 DNA sequence: TGTGCCAGCAGCGGCGGGCAGCACTATGGCTACACCTTC.

V usage is TRBV6-5 and J usage is TRBJ1-2; TRBD1 might be the D (5 bases). V lost 8 bases, J lost 3 bases, and 16 bases lay in between. The V gene's germline CDR1 is MNHEY and CDR2 SVGAGI. This CDR3 is 14 amino acids long. CDR3 sequence: CASLASGGYYGYTF. The CDR3 DNA reads TGTGCCAGCCTTGCGTCGGGGGGATACTATGGCTACACCTTC.

V is TRBV9 and J is TRBJ2-2; 10 bases map to TRBD2. Trimming removed 2 bases from V and 5 bases from J; junction bases left unmatched: 12. Germline values: CDR1 SGDLS, CDR2 YYNGEE. CDR3 size: 18 residues. In DNA form, the CDR3 reads TGTGCCAGCAGCGTCACAGCGGGGGGGCCGGGAAGGACCGGGGAGCTGTTTTTT. Protein product: CASSVTAGGPGRTGELFF. Together with reference TRBV9 and TRBJ2-2, the CDR3 gives the full variable domain: DSGVTQTPKHLITATGQRVTLRCSPRSGDLSVYWYQQSLDQGLQFLIQYYNGEERAKGNILERFSAQQFPDLHSELNLSSLELGDSALYFCASSVTAGGPGRTGELFFGEGSRLTVL.

This clone was detected only once. V gene TRBV5-5 combines with J gene TRBJ2-1; D perhaps matches TRBD2 (6 bases). The CDR3 consists of 15 residues. Per germline, CDR1 SGHKS and CDR2 YYEKEE (reference sequence). Trimming left V 5 bases short and J 9 bases short, with 21 bases between. CDR3 sequence: CASRFQRGGQGEQFF. CDR3 DNA: TGTGCCAGCAGATTCCAAAGGGGAGGCCAGGGTGAGCAGTTCTTC.

The V call is TRBV27, the J call TRBJ1-4; the match to TRBD1 covers 9 bases. CDR1 MNHEY and CDR2 SMNVEV come from the germline V gene (reference sequence). The ends lost 6 bases at V and 1 base at J; junction bases unmatched: 15. This CDR3 region has 19 residues. As DNA, the CDR3 is TGTGCCAGCAGCCCAGGACAGGGGATCCCCTATTTAACTAATGAAAAACTGTTTTTT. The encoded protein is CASSPGQGIPYLTNEKLFF.

DNA for the CDR3: TGTGCCAGCAGCAAAGAGAGGCAGGGGGTATACTATGGCTACACCTTC. Translation gives CASSKERQGVYYGYTF. The chain is built from TRBV21-1 and TRBJ1-2; the table's D call of TRBD1 was not tested on the DNA. TRBV21-1 is tagged as a pseudogene. The CDR3 totals 16 residues.

The J gene is TRBJ1-2, the V gene TRBV29-1, with 10 nucleotides matching TRBD1. CDR1 and CDR2 (germline): SQVTM, ANQGSEA. V lost 2 bases, J lost 8 bases, and 11 bases stayed unmatched. CDR3 length: 15 residues. CDR3 sequence reads: CSVELGQGRFLGYTF. In DNA, the CDR3 is TGCAGCGTTGAATTGGGACAGGGGCGGTTCTTAGGCTACACCTTC.